This TCR beta chain was obtained from a study of blood T cells in healthy people across ages. Staff drew around 10 milliliters of peripheral blood from each donor. Each sample provided at least 5.5 micrograms of extracted total RNA. From germline, CDR1 is MNHEY and CDR2 SMNVEV (reference sequence). V lost 3 bases to trimming and J lost 6 bases; unmatched junction nucleotides: 5. The CDR3 runs 15 residues. The use of a sample-barcoded 5' primer and a J-beta primer mix characterized a second PCR of about 7 to 12 cycles. One entry per CDR3 protein results from TCRdb running MiXCR on the 5' RACE reads. The sample contains a few hundred thousand distinct CDR3 sequences, roughly a quarter of which appear only once. The same sample was also studied in work on T cells of mothers and their children.

J is TRBJ2-3 and V is TRBV27; 11 bases are shared with TRBD2. Sequencing input: blood. This TCR derives from a boy aged 2 to 10 in good health. The CDR3 loop is CASSFSGRALDTQYF. The DNA of the CDR3 is TGTGCCAGCAGTTTTAGCGGGAGGGCCTTGGATACGCAGTATTTT.